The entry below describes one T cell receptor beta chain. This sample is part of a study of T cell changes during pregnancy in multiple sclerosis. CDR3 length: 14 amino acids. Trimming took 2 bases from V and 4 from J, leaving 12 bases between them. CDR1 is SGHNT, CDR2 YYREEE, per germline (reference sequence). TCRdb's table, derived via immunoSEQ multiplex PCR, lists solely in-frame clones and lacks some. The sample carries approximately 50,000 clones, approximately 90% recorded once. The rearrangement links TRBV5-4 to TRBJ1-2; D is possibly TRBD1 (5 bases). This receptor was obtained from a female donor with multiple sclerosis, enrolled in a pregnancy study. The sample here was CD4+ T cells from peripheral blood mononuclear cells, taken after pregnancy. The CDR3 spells CASSFDRSFYGYTF. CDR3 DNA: TGTGCCAGCAGCTTCGACAGAAGCTTCTATGGCTACACCTTC.